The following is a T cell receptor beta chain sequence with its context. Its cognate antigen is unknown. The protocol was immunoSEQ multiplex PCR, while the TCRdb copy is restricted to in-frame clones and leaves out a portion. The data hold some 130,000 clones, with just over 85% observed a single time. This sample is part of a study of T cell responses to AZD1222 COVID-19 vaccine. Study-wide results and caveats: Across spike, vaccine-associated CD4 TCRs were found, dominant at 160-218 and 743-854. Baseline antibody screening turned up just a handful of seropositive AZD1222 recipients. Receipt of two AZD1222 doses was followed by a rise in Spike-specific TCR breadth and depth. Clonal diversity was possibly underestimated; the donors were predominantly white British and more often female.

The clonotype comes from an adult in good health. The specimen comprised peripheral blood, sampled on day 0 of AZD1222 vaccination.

The CDR3 loop is CASTTMGQTRSNQPQHF. DNA of the CDR3: TGTGCCAGCACGACTATGGGACAGACGCGTAGCAATCAGCCCCAGCATTTT. The chain employs TRBV28 and TRBJ1-5; 7 bases align to TRBD1. J gave up 0 bases and V 7 bases, and 12 bases lay outside the gene matches. Germline V lookup: CDR1 MDHEN, CDR2 SYDVKM. The CDR3 has 17 residues.